This T cell receptor beta chain was captured in a study of blood T cell dynamics during melanoma immunotherapy. Notes on the study in general: Clones driving repertoire changes may be melanoma-specific or general immune activation. Unlike progressors, later disease-control patients had W3 repertoires gaining clonality or diversity.

Time point in this sample: pre-treatment baseline. No patient had earlier systemic cancer treatment, concurrent immunosuppressants, or another active cancer. The method was immunoSEQ multiplex PCR; TCRdb's version includes in-frame clones alone and lacks a portion of them. This sample yields about 8,500 clones, of which about four fifths are seen a single time; 1.2% belongs to the top ten. As for this clone: The antigen is undetermined.

The germline gives CDR1 SGHRS, CDR2 YFSETQ. This CDR3 has 13 amino acids. Trimming at V came to 4 bases and at J to 7 bases, leaving 8 bases not matched to a gene. The receptor comes from a human donor with melanoma. The source was blood, collected from a patient treated with checkpoint blockade. The chain employs TRBV5-1 and TRBJ2-7; 7 bases are a match to TRBD1. The CDR3 loop is CASSLTGEREQYF. The CDR3 coding sequence is TGCGCCAGCAGCCTTACAGGGGAGAGGGAGCAGTACTTC.